This passage covers 32 T cell receptor beta chains from one sample sequenced in a study of shared clonotypes between healthy human individuals. Sequencing used immunoSEQ multiplex PCR; TCRdb keeps in-frame clones, though not all of them. Of approximately 1.1 million clones in the sample, about four fifths are singletons; the top ten hold around 0.47%. The sample comprised memory CD4+ T cells from PBMCs. Described subset: CD45RA-negative fraction. All receptors come from a man younger than 35 in good health. Some clones in this sample may be carry-over from other donors' samples.

This rearrangement joins TRBV5-6 to TRBJ2-2; perhaps TRBD1 as D (5 bases). Germline V gives CDR1 SGHDT, CDR2 YYEEEE. There are 15 residues in the CDR3. V lost 0 bases, J lost 2 bases, and 8 bases lay in between. The CDR3 nucleotides are TGTGCCAGCAGCTTGGCAGGGCTAAACACCGGGGAGCTGTTTTTT. This encodes CASSLAGLNTGELFF.

The chain employs TRBV2 and TRBJ2-1; D is unclear. V was shortened by 4 bases and J by 13 bases, with 17 bases between the two germline ends. Germline CDR1 is SNHLY and CDR2 is FYNNEI. The CDR3 extends over 13 amino acids. CDR3 coding DNA: TGTGCCAGCAGTGCCGGCGGTCGCTTTTTCCAGTTCTTC. It is translated as CASSAGGRFFQFF.

V is TRBV5-1 and J is TRBJ2-3; 10 bases map to TRBD2. The length of the CDR3 is 14 residues. Germline V gene data show CDR1 as SGHRS and CDR2 as YFSETQ. With V trimmed by 7 bases and J by 4 bases, 6 bases remained unmatched. CDR3 sequence: CASFKREGPDTQYF. The DNA of the CDR3 is TGCGCCAGCTTTAAGCGGGAGGGCCCAGATACGCAGTATTTT.

CDR3 DNA: TGCGCCAGCAGCTTGTTTACAGGGGGGAGCGAAAAACTGTTTTTT. Protein sequence: CASSLFTGGSEKLFF. The chain joins TRBV5-1 to TRBJ1-4; 8 positions agree with TRBD1. Trimming at V came to 1 base and at J to 8 bases, leaving 7 bases not matched to a gene. Germline loops: CDR1 SGHRS, CDR2 YFSETQ. CDR3 length: 15 residues.

The chain joins TRBV10-3 to TRBJ1-1; tentative D call: TRBD1 (5 bases). The CDR3 extends over 14 amino acids. The germline CDR1 and CDR2 sequences are ENHRY and SYGVKD. Trimming removed 7 bases from V and 1 base from J, with 13 bases in between. The CDR3, as DNA: TGTGCCATCACCCCGGGACGAGGGAACACTGAAGCTTTCTTT. Encoded protein: CAITPGRGNTEAFF.

Turning to this clone: The sample has other DNA sequences that encode this CDR3 too. This chain connects TRBV5-6 to TRBJ1-2, with 9 bases aligning to TRBD1. With 4 bases clipped from V and 2 bases from J, the junction kept 9 bases outside the gene matches. Germline V gene lookup returns CDR1 SGHDT and CDR2 YYEEEE. CDR3 length: 16 amino acids. The CDR3 reads CASSDLGQGLNYGYTF. The CDR3 region has the DNA TGTGCCAGCAGCGATTTGGGACAGGGATTGAACTATGGCTACACCTTC.

Concerning this clone itself: Other DNA sequences in the sample encode the same CDR3. This chain uses TRBV5-1 with TRBJ2-6, with a weak D call TRBD1 (5 bases). This CDR3 is 15 amino acids long. Germline V lookup: CDR1 SGHRS, CDR2 YFSETQ. The V gene lost 4 bases and the J gene lost 1 base, with 9 bases spanning the gap. The CDR3 nucleotides are TGCGCCAGCAGCCTCCCAGGGTCTGGGGCCAACGTCCTGACTTTC. Translation: CASSLPGSGANVLTF.

V gene TRBV5-1 combines with J gene TRBJ2-5; D unresolved. CDR3 size: 14 residues. V dropped 4 bases and J dropped 1 base, with 11 bases sitting between them. Germline CDR1 reads SGHRS; CDR2 reads YFSETQ. CDR3 sequence reads: CASSPDPSQETQYF. The CDR3 DNA reads TGCGCCAGCAGCCCTGACCCCAGCCAAGAGACCCAGTACTTC.

The chain is built from TRBV28 and TRBJ2-7; 8 bases agree with TRBD1. Germline assignment: CDR1 MDHEN and CDR2 SYDVKM. This CDR3 contains 14 residues. V was pared by 3 bases and J by 3 bases, with 4 bases of the junction left unmatched. DNA of the CDR3: TGTGCCAGCAGTTTTAGGGACAGGCTCTACGAGCAGTACTTC. It yields the protein CASSFRDRLYEQYF.

This clone was counted many times. The V call is TRBV10-3, the J call TRBJ2-5, with TRBD2 matching over 7 bases. CDR1 and CDR2 (germline): ENHRY, SYGVKD. J lost 5 bases, V lost 5 bases, and 8 bases had no gene match. This CDR3 is built from 14 residues. CDR3: CAISSSGPSETQYF. The CDR3 nucleotides are TGTGCCATCAGTAGTAGCGGGCCCTCCGAGACCCAGTACTTC.

This chain connects TRBV6-1 to TRBJ2-1, with 9 bases fitting TRBD1. V shed 5 bases, J shed 12 bases, and the junction held 14 bases outside the gene matches. The CDR3 spans 15 residues. Germline CDR1 is MNHNS and CDR2 is SASEGT. In nucleotides, the CDR3 is TGTGCCAGCAGTAACCGGGACAGACAGGGGGGTGGGCAGTTCTTC. This sequence encodes CASSNRDRQGGGQFF.

The genes are TRBV28 and TRBJ1-5; 7 bases line up with TRBD1. CDR3 length equals 18 residues. Germline assignment: CDR1 MDHEN and CDR2 SYDVKM. Trimming took 7 bases from V and 0 from J; bases not matched to a gene: 15. The CDR3 DNA reads as TGTGCCAGCACCCCTCCCGGGGGACAGTCATATAGCAATCAGCCCCAGCATTTT. This codes for CASTPPGGQSYSNQPQHF.

The rearrangement links TRBV6-1 to TRBJ2-1; 8 bases are shared with TRBD1. Unmatched junction bases numbered 13, after V lost 6 bases and J lost 9 bases. The V gene's germline CDR1 is MNHNS and CDR2 SASEGT. CDR3 length: 15 residues. This CDR3 reads CASRTRTGKLAEQFF. The CDR3 DNA reads as TGTGCCAGCAGGACCAGGACAGGGAAGCTGGCTGAGCAGTTCTTC.

The chain links TRBV29-1 to TRBJ2-5; 7 positions match TRBD1. Germline CDR1 and CDR2: SQVTM and ANQGSEA. Trimming at V came to 8 bases and at J to 5 bases, leaving 8 bases not matched to a gene. The CDR3 has 12 amino acids. CDR3 sequence: CSTGQVGETQYF. The CDR3 coding sequence is TGCAGCACCGGACAGGTCGGCGAGACCCAGTACTTC.

This clone was found many times. The chain recombines TRBV6-5 with TRBJ1-1, with unresolved D. CDR3 length: 14 amino acids. The germline V gene encodes CDR1 MNHEY and CDR2 SVGAGI. With 10 bases removed from V and 0 bases from J, the gap between germline ends came to 15 bases. The CDR3 DNA reads as TGTGCCACCACGGGAGGAGGTTTGAACACTGAAGCTTTCTTT. As protein: CATTGGGLNTEAFF.

This clone was counted a single time. J is TRBJ2-6 and V is TRBV28, with D uncertain. The V gene's germline CDR1 is MDHEN and CDR2 SYDVKM. V lost 4 bases and J lost 5, with 12 bases in between. The CDR3 sequence is 15 residues long. CDR3 sequence: CASSSPQIRANVLTF. CDR3 in DNA: TGTGCCAGCAGTTCCCCCCAGATTAGGGCCAACGTCCTGACTTTC. Together with reference TRBV28 and TRBJ2-6, the CDR3 gives the full variable domain: DVKVTQSSRYLVKRTGEKVFLECVQDMDHENMFWYRQDPGLGLRLIYFSYDVKMKEKGDIPEGYSVSREKKERFSLILESASTNQTSMYLCASSSPQIRANVLTFGAGSRLTVL.

On this clone itself: This same CDR3 is encoded by further DNA sequences in the sample. This chain uses TRBV9 with TRBJ1-5; D is possibly TRBD1 (5 bases). V was clipped by 0 bases and J by 3 bases, with 10 bases between them. The CDR3 length is 15 residues. Germline V gene sequence: CDR1 SGDLS, CDR2 YYNGEE. CDR3 coding DNA: TGTGCCAGCAGCGTAGGGGGGACGGACAATCAGCCCCAGCATTTT. It codes for CASSVGGTDNQPQHF. The variable domain in full, with the rest retrieved from reference TRBV9 and TRBJ1-5, is DSGVTQTPKHLITATGQRVTLRCSPRSGDLSVYWYQQSLDQGLQFLIQYYNGEERAKGNILERFSAQQFPDLHSELNLSSLELGDSALYFCASSVGGTDNQPQHFGDGTRLSIL.

The chain carries TRBV21-1 and TRBJ1-2; the D call in the table, TRBD1, was not verified against the DNA. TRBV21-1 is a documented pseudogene. CDR3 length: 17 residues. CDR3 coding DNA: TGTGCCAGCAGCTACCCGGGACAGGGGGCGCCGGACTATGGCTACACCTTC. This translates into CASSYPGQGAPDYGYTF.

This chain uses TRBV28 with TRBJ2-7; D not certain. V was trimmed by 5 bases and J by 3 bases, leaving 14 bases between them. This CDR3 has 14 amino acids. Germline lookup yields CDR1 MDHEN and CDR2 SYDVKM. The CDR3: CASSRSEIYYEQYF. The CDR3 DNA reads as TGTGCCAGCAGTCGTTCGGAGATTTACTACGAGCAGTACTTC.

The J gene is TRBJ2-1, the V gene TRBV6-6; D remains unclear. Germline assignment: CDR1 MNHNY and CDR2 SVGAGI (reference sequence). Trimming removed 4 bases from V and 9 bases from J, with 10 bases in between. The CDR3 is made up of 12 amino acids. CDR3 sequence: CASSSTWGEQFF. The CDR3 DNA is TGTGCCAGCAGTTCCACGTGGGGTGAGCAGTTCTTC.

This chain uses TRBV7-3 with TRBJ2-2; TRBD1 is a possible D gene (6 bases). Germline loops: CDR1 SGHTA, CDR2 FQGTGA. V shed 4 bases and J shed 4 bases, with 13 bases lying between them. This CDR3 comprises 15 residues. In DNA, the CDR3 is TGTGCCAGCAGCTCCTCAGGGGAGAGCACCGGGGAGCTGTTTTTT. The encoded protein is CASSSSGESTGELFF.

The CDR3 nucleotides are TGTGCCAGCAGTGCGGGGGGCTATCAGCCCCAGCATTTT. Translation: CASSAGGYQPQHF. The V call is TRBV25-1, the J call TRBJ1-5; the D gene is possibly TRBD1 (6 bases). Germline CDR1 reads MGHDK; CDR2 reads SYGVNS. The CDR3 runs to 13 residues. The V and J ends lost 4 bases and 5 bases respectively, with 9 bases between them. The full variable domain, in which reference TRBV25-1 and TRBJ1-5 provide the parts outside the CDR3, is EADIYQTPRYLVIGTGKKITLECSQTMGHDKMYWYQQDPGMELHLIHYSYGVNSTEKGDLSSESTVSRIRTEHFPLTLESARPSHTSQYLCASSAGGYQPQHFGDGTRLSIL.

For this clone: Other DNA sequences in the same sample also yield this CDR3. The rearrangement uses TRBV18 and TRBJ1-4, with 9 bases identical to TRBD1. V shed 0 bases, J shed 7 bases, and the junction held 3 bases outside the gene matches. The CDR3 extends over 15 amino acids. Germline V gene lookup returns CDR1 KGHSH and CDR2 LQKENI. The CDR3 DNA follows: TGTGCCAGCTCACCACCGGGACAGGGAGCTGAAAAACTGTTTTTT. Translating gives CASSPPGQGAEKLFF.

V gene TRBV5-8 combines with J gene TRBJ1-4; a possible D gene is TRBD1 (5 bases). V lost 9 bases, J lost 6 bases, and 21 bases lay in between. The CDR3 runs 15 residues. CDR1 and CDR2 from the germline V gene are SGHTS and YDEGEE. The CDR3 DNA reads TGTGCCACCAGGGCGGGTCGGGGTGTAGATGAAAAACTGTTTTTT. This encodes CATRAGRGVDEKLFF.

The chain combines TRBV19 with TRBJ1-2; D possibly corresponds to TRBD1 (6 bases). V was cut by 8 bases and J by 0 bases, with 19 bases left in between. Germline assignment: CDR1 LNHDA and CDR2 SQIVND (reference sequence). This CDR3 has 16 amino acids. Written as DNA, the CDR3 is TGTGCCAGTTCTACTCTAGGGGGAATTACTAACTATGGCTACACCTTC. Amino acid sequence: CASSTLGGITNYGYTF.

For this clone: The identical CDR3 is also encoded by other nucleotide sequences in the sample. This CDR3 reads CASSDRGHEQYF. CDR3 DNA sequence: TGTGCCAGCAGTGACAGGGGCCACGAGCAGTACTTC. This chain joins TRBV2 and TRBJ2-7; D possibly corresponds to TRBD1 (6 bases). The CDR3 is 12 amino acids. Germline V gene data show CDR1 as SNHLY and CDR2 as FYNNEI. V lost 3 bases and J lost 5, with 8 bases in between. Using reference TRBV2 and TRBJ2-7 for the parts outside the CDR3, the full variable domain is EPEVTQTPSHQVTQMGQEVILRCVPISNHLYFYWYRQILGQKVEFLVSFYNNEISEKSEIFDDQFSVERPDGSNFTLKIRSTKLEDSAMYFCASSDRGHEQYFGPGTRLTVT.

In this sample, this clone turned up once. The V and J genes are TRBV7-9 and TRBJ2-7; 10 positions match TRBD2. Germline CDR1 is SEHNR and CDR2 is FQNEAQ (reference sequence). Trimming removed 4 bases from V and 5 bases from J; junction bases left unmatched: 5. This CDR3 comprises 14 residues. This CDR3 is CASSSGLATHEQYF. DNA of the CDR3: TGTGCCAGCAGCTCGGGACTAGCGACCCACGAGCAGTACTTC.

CDR3 sequence reads: CAWSRTAGANVLTF. Written as DNA, the CDR3 is TGTGCCTGGAGTCGGACAGCTGGGGCCAACGTCCTGACTTTC. The chain links TRBV30 to TRBJ2-6; D is possibly TRBD1 (6 bases). The germline gives CDR1 GTSNPN, CDR2 SVGIG (reference sequence). The germline V and J ends were trimmed by 2 bases and 2 bases, with 7 bases remaining between them. CDR3 length: 14 residues.

The chain joins TRBV6-6 to TRBJ1-1; D unresolved. The CDR3 contains 12 residues. Germline assignment: CDR1 MNHNY and CDR2 SVGAGI (reference sequence). The V gene lost 8 bases and the J gene lost 1 base, with 8 bases spanning the gap. The CDR3 is CASGISNTEAFF. CDR3 sequence (DNA): TGTGCCAGCGGGATATCGAACACTGAAGCTTTCTTT.

Here the CDR3 DNA reads TGCGCCAGCAGCTTCCCCCCTAGCGGCCAGAACACCGGGGAGCTGTTTTTT. Its protein product is CASSFPPSGQNTGELFF. This chain uses TRBV5-1 with TRBJ2-2, with 7 bases fitting TRBD2. The CDR3 consists of 17 residues. Looked up from germline, CDR1 is SGHRS and CDR2 is YFSETQ. Trimming cost V 2 bases and J 1 base; bases outside gene matches: 8.

The chain is built from TRBV10-3 and TRBJ2-6; D is uncertain. Between the trimmed V and J ends, which lost 5 bases and 0 bases, there was a span of 5 bases. Germline values: CDR1 ENHRY, CDR2 SYGVKD. The CDR3 length is 14 residues. This CDR3 reads CAISHSSGANVLTF. In nucleotides, the CDR3 is TGTGCCATCAGTCACAGCTCTGGGGCCAACGTCCTGACTTTC.

In its sample, this clone was seen a few times. This chain links TRBV4-2 with TRBJ2-2; tentative D call: TRBD2 (5 bases). CDR1 and CDR2 (germline): LGHNA, YNFKEQ. Trimming pared 4 bases from V and 0 bases from J, leaving 12 bases between. The CDR3 sequence is 16 residues long. The CDR3 reads CASSPRNGANTGELFF. For the CDR3, the DNA is TGTGCCAGCAGCCCCCGAAACGGGGCGAACACCGGGGAGCTGTTTTTT.